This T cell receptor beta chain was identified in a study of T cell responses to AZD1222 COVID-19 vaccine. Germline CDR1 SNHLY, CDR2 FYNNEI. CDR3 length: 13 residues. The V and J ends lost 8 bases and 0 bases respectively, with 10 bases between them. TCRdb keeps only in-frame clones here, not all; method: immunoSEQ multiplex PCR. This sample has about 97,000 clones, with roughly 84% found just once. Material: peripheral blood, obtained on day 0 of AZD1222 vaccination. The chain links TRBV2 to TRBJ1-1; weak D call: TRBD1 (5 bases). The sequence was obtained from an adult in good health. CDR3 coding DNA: TGTGCCAGCTTGGCAGGGATGAACACTGAAGCTTTCTTT. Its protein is CASLAGMNTEAFF.